The T cell receptor (beta chain) under discussion was sequenced for a study of a mutant IDH1 vaccine in newly diagnosed glioma. Time point noted: week 5, during vaccination. With topical imiquimod, each dose of the vaccine consisted of 300 ug of mutant IDH1 20-mer peptide. This clone was picked up a small number of times. Its antigen is unknown. Generated by immunoSEQ multiplex PCR, the TCRdb table keeps only in-frame clones and is missing some. The sample consists of around 32,000 clones, about nine tenths of them appearing once. This CDR3 has 13 amino acids. The junction had 4 bases not matched to a gene; V was cut back by 7 bases and J by 6 bases. Germline V gene lookup returns CDR1 ENHRY and CDR2 SYGVKD.

This TCR came from a woman aged 40-49 years with glioma. Some clones in this sample may be carry-over from other donors' samples. The rearrangement links TRBV10-3 to TRBJ1-2; 11 nucleotides match TRBD1. The specimen was peripheral blood mononuclear cells (PBMCs), collected from a glioma patient whose treatment included an IDH1 peptide vaccine. The chain's CDR3 is CAITRTGGDGYTF. DNA for the CDR3: TGTGCCATCACCCGGACAGGGGGCGATGGCTACACCTTC.